The rows below give T cell receptor beta chains drawn from one sample of a study of blood T cell repertoires in COVID-19. Some clones are missing from TCRdb's copy, which holds only in-frame ones; the method was immunoSEQ multiplex PCR. The sample lists roughly 100,000 clones; 70% to 90% were seen once. The sample comprised peripheral blood. All receptors come from a man between 60 and 70 years old with acute or convalescent COVID-19. Both conserved end residues are part of each CDR3. Each record gives: CDR3 DNA, CDR3 protein, J gene, V gene, D gene, clone size. The D gene is left open where the match is weak. For some rows the clone size is stated as once, few or many, or as a class when expanded; others skip it.

CDR3nt: TGTGCCATCAGGACAGGGGGATCAGATACGCAGTATTTT; CDR3aa: CAIRTGGSDTQYF; j_gene: TRBJ2-3; v_gene: TRBV2; d_gene: TRBD1; abundance: few
CDR3nt: TGTGCCAGCAGCGTGGACATTCAAGAGACCCAGTACTTC; CDR3aa: CASSVDIQETQYF; j_gene: TRBJ2-5; v_gene: TRBV5-4; d_gene: -; abundance: few
CDR3nt: TGTGCCAGCAGCCAAGATCGAGCCTTGCGGGTCCCGCTCCCTGAGCAGTTCTTC; CDR3aa: CASSQDRALRVPLPEQFF; j_gene: TRBJ2-1; v_gene: TRBV14; d_gene: -; abundance: -
CDR3nt: TGTGCCAGCAGCACCCCCCCGTGGGCTAGCGGGAGTAGGGAGACCCAGTACTTC; CDR3aa: CASSTPPWASGSRETQYF; j_gene: TRBJ2-5; v_gene: TRBV5-8; d_gene: TRBD2; abundance: -
CDR3nt: TGTGCCAGCAGCTTGGCCTCGGAGAATTCACCCCTCCACTTT; CDR3aa: CASSLASENSPLHF; j_gene: TRBJ1-6; v_gene: TRBV5-4; d_gene: -; abundance: few
CDR3nt: TGTGCCAGCAGCTTGTCGACTAGTAGCAATGAGCAGTTCTTC; CDR3aa: CASSLSTSSNEQFF; j_gene: TRBJ2-1; v_gene: TRBV7-9; d_gene: -; abundance: -
CDR3nt: TGTGCCACCAGTGACCGACAGGGCTATGGCTACACCTTC; CDR3aa: CATSDRQGYGYTF; j_gene: TRBJ1-2; v_gene: TRBV24-1; d_gene: TRBD1; abundance: -
CDR3nt: TGTGCCAGCAGCCCCCGGGTAGGTTCAGGCAATCAGCCCCAGCATTTT; CDR3aa: CASSPRVGSGNQPQHF; j_gene: TRBJ1-5; v_gene: TRBV28; d_gene: -; abundance: many
CDR3nt: TGCGCCAGCAGCCAAGGTATCGGAGCGGGGGCCACAGATACGCAGTATTTT; CDR3aa: CASSQGIGAGATDTQYF; j_gene: TRBJ2-3; v_gene: TRBV4-3; d_gene: TRBD2; abundance: once
CDR3nt: TGTGCCAGCAGTCAAGGCGGGGAGGGTGGTGGGACCCAGTACTTC; CDR3aa: CASSQGGEGGGTQYF; j_gene: TRBJ2-5; v_gene: TRBV7-2; d_gene: TRBD2; abundance: -
CDR3nt: TGTGCCAGCTCACATACCGGGACAGGGGGCGAATATAATTCACCCCTCCACTTT; CDR3aa: CASSHTGTGGEYNSPLHF; j_gene: TRBJ1-6; v_gene: TRBV18; d_gene: TRBD1; abundance: -
CDR3nt: TGTGCCAGCAGCCCCCAGCGGGGGCGGAGGGAGACCCAGTACTTC; CDR3aa: CASSPQRGRRETQYF; j_gene: TRBJ2-5; v_gene: TRBV7-9; d_gene: TRBD2; abundance: -
CDR3nt: TGTGCCAGCATTATGACAGGGGAAACCTACAATGAGCAGTTCTTC; CDR3aa: CASIMTGETYNEQFF; j_gene: TRBJ2-1; v_gene: TRBV2; d_gene: TRBD1; abundance: -
CDR3nt: TGTGCCAGCAGCTCACAGGGCCTCGGCATGAGCGAGCAGTACTTC; CDR3aa: CASSSQGLGMSEQYF; j_gene: TRBJ2-7; v_gene: TRBV2; d_gene: -; abundance: -
CDR3nt: TGCGCCAGCAGCTTGGAGGGGTATTGGCTCAATGAGCAGTTCTTC; CDR3aa: CASSLEGYWLNEQFF; j_gene: TRBJ2-1; v_gene: TRBV5-1; d_gene: -; abundance: -
CDR3nt: TGTGCCAGTAGTGCCTCAGGGGGCACCGTAGGAGAAAAACTGTTTTTT; CDR3aa: CASSASGGTVGEKLFF; j_gene: TRBJ1-4; v_gene: TRBV19; d_gene: TRBD1; abundance: -
CDR3nt: TGTGCCAGCAGCTTAGCGCGCCCCGTTACCGGGGAGCTGTTTTTT; CDR3aa: CASSLARPVTGELFF; j_gene: TRBJ2-2; v_gene: TRBV7-9; d_gene: -; abundance: -
CDR3nt: TGTGCCAGCAGCCTCGCCGGGACAGGGCCCGGAAACACCATATATTTT; CDR3aa: CASSLAGTGPGNTIYF; j_gene: TRBJ1-3; v_gene: TRBV7-9; d_gene: TRBD1; abundance: few
CDR3nt: TGTGCCAGCAGCCCAGGGGGCGGTGGCTACACCTTC; CDR3aa: CASSPGGGGYTF; j_gene: TRBJ1-2; v_gene: TRBV12-3/TRBV12-4; d_gene: TRBD1; abundance: -
CDR3nt: TGTGCCACCAGTGGTTCGGGAGGGGTCGGCGAGACCCAGTACTTC; CDR3aa: CATSGSGGVGETQYF; j_gene: TRBJ2-5; v_gene: TRBV24-1; d_gene: TRBD2; abundance: -
CDR3nt: TGTGCCAGCAGCCCCTCCAACAGGGCTGGCATTCAGTACTTC; CDR3aa: CASSPSNRAGIQYF; j_gene: TRBJ2-4; v_gene: TRBV9; d_gene: -; abundance: -
CDR3nt: TGTGCCAGCAGTGAGTTAAATAGCAATCAGCCCCAGCATTTT; CDR3aa: CASSELNSNQPQHF; j_gene: TRBJ1-5; v_gene: TRBV6-1; d_gene: -; abundance: -
CDR3nt: TGTGCCAGCAGCGTAGCGGACAGGGGGCGGCCCCAGCATTTT; CDR3aa: CASSVADRGRPQHF; j_gene: TRBJ1-5; v_gene: TRBV9; d_gene: TRBD1; abundance: -
CDR3nt: TGTGCCAGCAGCTTATCGGGGGGCAGAGGTCTGAACACTGAAGCTTTCTTT; CDR3aa: CASSLSGGRGLNTEAFF; j_gene: TRBJ1-1; v_gene: TRBV7-2; d_gene: -; abundance: -
CDR3nt: TGTGCCTGGAGTTTACAAAGCGGGGGCTACACCTTC; CDR3aa: CAWSLQSGGYTF; j_gene: TRBJ1-2; v_gene: TRBV30; d_gene: -; abundance: -
CDR3nt: TGTGCCAGCAGCTCCCACTCTGGAAACACCATATATTTT; CDR3aa: CASSSHSGNTIYF; j_gene: TRBJ1-3; v_gene: TRBV5-5; d_gene: -; abundance: -
CDR3nt: TGTGCCAGCAGCGTCAGCGGGGAGAACTCTGGAAACACCATATATTTT; CDR3aa: CASSVSGENSGNTIYF; j_gene: TRBJ1-3; v_gene: TRBV9; d_gene: -; abundance: -
CDR3nt: TGTGCCAGCAGCTTGAACAACAATGAGCAGTTCTTC; CDR3aa: CASSLNNNEQFF; j_gene: TRBJ2-1; v_gene: TRBV7-3; d_gene: -; abundance: -
CDR3nt: TGTGCCATCAGTGAGTCGGGGAGAAACATTCAGTACTTC; CDR3aa: CAISESGRNIQYF; j_gene: TRBJ2-4; v_gene: TRBV10-3; d_gene: -; abundance: -
CDR3nt: TGTGCCAGCAGCCCGGACAGGGTAAACACCGGGGAGCTGTTTTTT; CDR3aa: CASSPDRVNTGELFF; j_gene: TRBJ2-2; v_gene: TRBV5-4; d_gene: TRBD1; abundance: -
CDR3nt: TGTGCCAGCAGCTTAGACGGCGGTGGCTATGGCTACACCTTC; CDR3aa: CASSLDGGGYGYTF; j_gene: TRBJ1-2; v_gene: TRBV7-2; d_gene: -; abundance: -
CDR3nt: TGTGCCAGCCTCCGGGACACCGACTCCTACGAGCAGTACTTC; CDR3aa: CASLRDTDSYEQYF; j_gene: TRBJ2-7; v_gene: TRBV6-5; d_gene: -; abundance: -
CDR3nt: TGTGCCAGCTCACCAGGGCAGAACCTACCTACGAGGCAGTACTTC; CDR3aa: CASSPGQNLPTRQYF; j_gene: TRBJ2-7; v_gene: TRBV18; d_gene: -; abundance: -
CDR3nt: TGTGCCAGCAGCTCCCGGGACAGGCCGCAGGAGACCCAGTACTTC; CDR3aa: CASSSRDRPQETQYF; j_gene: TRBJ2-5; v_gene: TRBV12-1; d_gene: -; abundance: -
CDR3nt: TGCAGCGTTTACGAGGGGGGGGATGAGCAGTTCTTC; CDR3aa: CSVYEGGDEQFF; j_gene: TRBJ2-1; v_gene: TRBV29-1; d_gene: -; abundance: -
CDR3nt: TGTGCCAGCAGTGAATTGACAGGGCAAGAGACCCAGTACTTC; CDR3aa: CASSELTGQETQYF; j_gene: TRBJ2-5; v_gene: TRBV2; d_gene: TRBD1; abundance: -
CDR3nt: TGTGCCACAGCACGGGGACACGAGGAGACAGATACGCAGTATTTT; CDR3aa: CATARGHEETDTQYF; j_gene: TRBJ2-3; v_gene: TRBV3-1/TRBV3-2; d_gene: -; abundance: -
CDR3nt: TGTGCCTGGAGTCGACAGGGAGGTGAGCAGTTCTTC; CDR3aa: CAWSRQGGEQFF; j_gene: TRBJ2-1; v_gene: TRBV30; d_gene: -; abundance: -
CDR3nt: TGTGCCAGCAGCTTAAATAGCGGGCAAGAGACCCAGTACTTC; CDR3aa: CASSLNSGQETQYF; j_gene: TRBJ2-5; v_gene: TRBV7-3; d_gene: TRBD2; abundance: -
CDR3nt: TGCGCCAGCAGCTTATTTGGGCCGAACACCGGGGAGCTGTTTTTT; CDR3aa: CASSLFGPNTGELFF; j_gene: TRBJ2-2; v_gene: TRBV5-1; d_gene: -; abundance: -
CDR3nt: TGTGCCAGCAGCTCCGACTTCGACTCTGGAAACACCATATATTTT; CDR3aa: CASSSDFDSGNTIYF; j_gene: TRBJ1-3; v_gene: TRBV5-6; d_gene: -; abundance: few
CDR3nt: TGTGCCAGCATGGAGGGATTGAGCAATCAGCCCCAGCATTTT; CDR3aa: CASMEGLSNQPQHF; j_gene: TRBJ1-5; v_gene: TRBV28; d_gene: -; abundance: few
CDR3nt: TGTGCCAGCGTATTTCTGGGACACCTAAACACTGAAGCTTTCTTT; CDR3aa: CASVFLGHLNTEAFF; j_gene: TRBJ1-1; v_gene: TRBV5-6; d_gene: -; abundance: -
CDR3nt: TGTGCCACCAGTGATTTGGTGGGAGGCAAATACAATGAGCAGTTCTTC; CDR3aa: CATSDLVGGKYNEQFF; j_gene: TRBJ2-1; v_gene: TRBV24-1; d_gene: -; abundance: -
CDR3nt: TGTGCCAGCTCACTACGGCCTAGCGGGAGGGGCGACAGTACAGATACGCAGTATTTT; CDR3aa: CASSLRPSGRGDSTDTQYF; j_gene: TRBJ2-3; v_gene: TRBV18; d_gene: TRBD2; abundance: -
CDR3nt: TGTGCCAGCAACGCGGGGAGCTCCTACAATGAGCAGTTCTTC; CDR3aa: CASNAGSSYNEQFF; j_gene: TRBJ2-1; v_gene: TRBV5-8; d_gene: -; abundance: -
CDR3nt: TGCGCCAGCAGCCAAGGGGCATTGGATCAGCCCCAGCATTTT; CDR3aa: CASSQGALDQPQHF; j_gene: TRBJ1-5; v_gene: TRBV4-1; d_gene: -; abundance: -
CDR3nt: TGTGCCAGCAGGGGGACTAGCGGGAGGTCGGATGAGCAGTTCTTC; CDR3aa: CASRGTSGRSDEQFF; j_gene: TRBJ2-1; v_gene: TRBV11-2; d_gene: TRBD2; abundance: -
CDR3nt: TGTGCCAGCAGCTTGGGGCAGAATAATTCACCCCTCCACTTT; CDR3aa: CASSLGQNNSPLHF; j_gene: TRBJ1-6; v_gene: TRBV5-6; d_gene: -; abundance: once
CDR3nt: TGTGCCAGCAGCCCGAGCCCGGGTAACTATGGCTACACCTTC; CDR3aa: CASSPSPGNYGYTF; j_gene: TRBJ1-2; v_gene: TRBV2; d_gene: -; abundance: few
CDR3nt: TGTGCCACCAACGGCGTATCGGGACAGGGTATCAATGAGCAGTTCTTC; CDR3aa: CATNGVSGQGINEQFF; j_gene: TRBJ2-1; v_gene: TRBV24-1; d_gene: TRBD1; abundance: -
CDR3nt: TGTGCCAGCTCAAGATCCGCGGGGGGGCCTAATGAGCAGTTCTTC; CDR3aa: CASSRSAGGPNEQFF; j_gene: TRBJ2-1; v_gene: TRBV18; d_gene: TRBD2; abundance: -
CDR3nt: TGTGCCAGCTCACCACTGGGACAGTTGAACACTGAAGCTTTCTTT; CDR3aa: CASSPLGQLNTEAFF; j_gene: TRBJ1-1; v_gene: TRBV18; d_gene: TRBD1; abundance: once
CDR3nt: TGTGCCAGCAGCCAGAACAGCTACTCCTACAATGAGCAGTTCTTC; CDR3aa: CASSQNSYSYNEQFF; j_gene: TRBJ2-1; v_gene: TRBV16; d_gene: -; abundance: -
CDR3nt: TGCGCCAGCAGCCTTGGGACTAGCGGGGGGTCTGTCTCCTACGAGCAGTACTTC; CDR3aa: CASSLGTSGGSVSYEQYF; j_gene: TRBJ2-7; v_gene: TRBV4-1; d_gene: TRBD2; abundance: -
CDR3nt: TGTGCCAGTCGAAGGAGCGTGAACACTGAAGCTTTCTTT; CDR3aa: CASRRSVNTEAFF; j_gene: TRBJ1-1; v_gene: TRBV12-3/TRBV12-4; d_gene: -; abundance: few
CDR3nt: TGTGCCTGGAGTTCATACACTGAAGCTTTCTTT; CDR3aa: CAWSSYTEAFF; j_gene: TRBJ1-1; v_gene: TRBV30; d_gene: -; abundance: -
CDR3nt: TGTGCCAGTAGTATGACTAGCACCGGGGAGCTGTTTTTT; CDR3aa: CASSMTSTGELFF; j_gene: TRBJ2-2; v_gene: TRBV19; d_gene: -; abundance: few
CDR3nt: TGTGCCTCCAAGGGGACAGCTATGAATGAGCAGTTCTTC; CDR3aa: CASKGTAMNEQFF; j_gene: TRBJ2-1; v_gene: TRBV30; d_gene: TRBD1; abundance: -